This record covers a single T cell receptor beta chain. It has no known antigen specificity. No much larger clone is present one base from it, and per-base qualities are unavailable. The library was built by means of the immunoSEQ multiplex PCR assay. As for the original processing: A statistical classification framework was built to diagnose cytomegalovirus status from the catalog of TCR beta chain sequences. Here the immuneACCESS table is served through TCRdb, limited to in-frame sequences with V and J called. Missing clones are a known gap in these copies; in checked studies unresolved V genes cover under half, and the rest lacks a known reason. V and J calls and clone size are those listed in that table; D and trimming were worked out from the DNA. Counted in this sample were about 240,000 clones; 87% of them appeared once. 2% to 3% of the sample lies in the top ten. Separate from the approximately 700-subject first cohort, the validation cohort of 90 to 150 subjects was the group to which the donors belonged.

This entry comes from a study of cytomegalovirus exposure and HLA in healthy donors (dated 2017 in TCRdb). As for the study more broadly: According to a later analysis, the 120 or so validation repertoires were produced on the same platform as the approximately 600 repertoires of the first cohort. To predict cytomegalovirus infection status, the study combined high-throughput TCR immunosequencing, statistical association of individual TCRs with disease status, and machine learning. A separate validation cohort of roughly 130 different subjects was used in addition to the approximately 670-subject first cohort. The study was designed to test whether signatures of past pathogen exposure could be identified by cataloging public T cell receptors. The paper as a whole reports these results and caveats: Cytomegalovirus status was reported to be diagnosed by the classifier with high specificity and sensitivity in both the original and validation cohorts. Subsequent analysis determined that TCRs grouped into clusters in the first cohort also showed a tendency toward co-occurrence across the 120 or so validation repertoires, and roughly 95% of cluster scores exceeded 0. Across donors, most TCR sequences were observed very rarely, whereas some public TCRs were present in many individuals. The authors suggested that the approach could potentially be generalized to other disease states and immunological phenotypes. The validation cohort had no HLA typing available for a later analysis, so co-occurrence within that cohort was assessed over all 130 or so repertoires. A few of the identified cytomegalovirus-associated TCR beta chains were confirmed in vitro to be specific for cytomegalovirus antigens. In the study, 150 to 200 TCR beta chains were listed as associated with cytomegalovirus.

The germline ends are 16 bases apart after V is trimmed by 7 bases and J by 0 bases. The CDR3, from cysteine to phenylalanine, totals 16 residues. Only CDR3 DNA remains: 48 bases, in frame from the first base. As encoded in the germline V gene, CDR1 is SGHTA while CDR2 is FQGNSA. This receptor chain uses TRBV7-2 and TRBJ2-1; the D gene lacks a confident call. The sample taken for sequencing was PBMCs. This receptor was identified in a man aged 18-30 years in good health and CMV-seronegative. The nucleotide sequence is TGTGCCAGCATCCAACCGCCCACGAGCTCCTACAATGAGCAGTTCTTC. Its translation is CASIQPPTSSYNEQFF. This CDR3, with the reference TRBV7-2 and TRBJ2-1 proteins standing in past its ends, gives the full variable domain GAGVSQSPSNKVTEKGKDVELRCDPISGHTALYWYRQSLGQGLEFLIYFQGNSAPDKSGLPSDRFSAERTGGSVSTLTIQRTQQEDSAVYLCASIQPPTSSYNEQFFGPGTRLTVL.